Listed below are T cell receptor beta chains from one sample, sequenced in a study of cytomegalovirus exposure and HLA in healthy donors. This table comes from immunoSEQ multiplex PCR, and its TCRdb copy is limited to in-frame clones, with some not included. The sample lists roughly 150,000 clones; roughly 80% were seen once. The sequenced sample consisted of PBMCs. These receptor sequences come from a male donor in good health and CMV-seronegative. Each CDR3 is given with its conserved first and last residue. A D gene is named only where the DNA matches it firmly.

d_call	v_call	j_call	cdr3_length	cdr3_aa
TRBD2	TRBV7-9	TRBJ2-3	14	CASSSPRGSDTQYF
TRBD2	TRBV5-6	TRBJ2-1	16	CASSRLAGGRNNEQFF
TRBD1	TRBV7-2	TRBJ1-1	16	CASSSTTGWGKTEAFF
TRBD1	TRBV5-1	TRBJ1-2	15	CASSLVMTGGGGSTF
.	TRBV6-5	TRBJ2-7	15	CASSYRGAGDREQYF
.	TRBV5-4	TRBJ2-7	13	CASSLTSSHEQYF
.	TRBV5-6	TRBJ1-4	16	CASSPRWDTFNEKLFF
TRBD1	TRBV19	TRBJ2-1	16	CASSPRSTGGADEQFF
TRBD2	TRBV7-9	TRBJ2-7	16	CASSINAGGRSYEQYF
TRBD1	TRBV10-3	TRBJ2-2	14	CAIDRGLKTGELFF
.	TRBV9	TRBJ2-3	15	CASSPRGAWGDTQYF
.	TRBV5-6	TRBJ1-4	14	CASSWGVTNEKLFF
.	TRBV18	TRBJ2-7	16	CASSAYRDTRDYEQYF
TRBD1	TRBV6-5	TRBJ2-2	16	CASSYLGTGDTGELFF
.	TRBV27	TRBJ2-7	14	CASSLEGYSYEQYF
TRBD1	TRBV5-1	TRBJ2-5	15	CASSLVGQGRETQYF